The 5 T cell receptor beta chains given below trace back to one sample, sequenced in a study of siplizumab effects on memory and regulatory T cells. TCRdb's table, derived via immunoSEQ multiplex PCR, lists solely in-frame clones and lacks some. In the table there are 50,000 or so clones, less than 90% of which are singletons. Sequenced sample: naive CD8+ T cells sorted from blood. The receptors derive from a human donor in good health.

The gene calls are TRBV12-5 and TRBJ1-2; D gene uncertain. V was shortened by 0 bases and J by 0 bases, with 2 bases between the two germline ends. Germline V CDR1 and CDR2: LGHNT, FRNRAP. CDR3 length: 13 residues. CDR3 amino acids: CASGLVPNYGYTF. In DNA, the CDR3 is TGTGCTAGTGGTTTGGTTCCTAACTATGGCTACACCTTC. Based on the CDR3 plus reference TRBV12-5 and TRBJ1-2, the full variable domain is DARVTQTPRHKVTEMGQEVTMRCQPILGHNTVFWYRQTMMQGLELLAYFRNRAPLDDSGMPKDRFSAEMPDATLATLKIQPSEPRDSAVYFCASGLVPNYGYTFGSGTRLTVV.

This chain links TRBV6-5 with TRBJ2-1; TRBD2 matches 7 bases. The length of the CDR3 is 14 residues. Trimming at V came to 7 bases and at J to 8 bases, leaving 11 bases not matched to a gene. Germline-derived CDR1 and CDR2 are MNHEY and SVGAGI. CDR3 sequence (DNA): TGTGCCAGCACCCCCTGGGCGGGAGAGGATGAGCAGTTCTTC. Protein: CASTPWAGEDEQFF.

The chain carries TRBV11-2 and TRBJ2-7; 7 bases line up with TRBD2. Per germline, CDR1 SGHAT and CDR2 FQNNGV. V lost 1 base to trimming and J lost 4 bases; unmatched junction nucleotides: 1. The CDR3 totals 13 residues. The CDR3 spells CASSLAAGYEQYF. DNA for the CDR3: TGTGCCAGCAGCTTAGCAGCGGGGTACGAGCAGTACTTC.

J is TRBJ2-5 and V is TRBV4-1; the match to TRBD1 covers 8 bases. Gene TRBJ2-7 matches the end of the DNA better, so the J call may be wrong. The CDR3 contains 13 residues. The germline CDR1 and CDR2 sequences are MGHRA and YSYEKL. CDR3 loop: CASSAGGRYEQYF. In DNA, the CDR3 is TGCGCCAGCAGCGCAGGGGGCCGCTACGAGCAGTACTTC.

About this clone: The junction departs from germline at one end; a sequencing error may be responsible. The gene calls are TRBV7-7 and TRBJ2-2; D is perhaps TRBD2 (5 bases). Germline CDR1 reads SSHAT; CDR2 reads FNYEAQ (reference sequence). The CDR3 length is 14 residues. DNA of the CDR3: TGTGCTAGCAGCTCCGTTCTAGCTGGCGGGGAGCTGTTTTTT. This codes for CASSSVLAGGELFF.